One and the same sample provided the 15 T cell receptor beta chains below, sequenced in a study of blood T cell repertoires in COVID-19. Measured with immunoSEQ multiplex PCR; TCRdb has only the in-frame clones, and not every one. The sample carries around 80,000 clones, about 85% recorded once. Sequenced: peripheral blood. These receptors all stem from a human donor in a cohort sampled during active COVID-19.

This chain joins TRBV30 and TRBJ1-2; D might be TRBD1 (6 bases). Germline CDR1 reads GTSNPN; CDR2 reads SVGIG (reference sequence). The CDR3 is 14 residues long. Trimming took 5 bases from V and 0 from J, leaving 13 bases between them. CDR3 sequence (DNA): TGTGCCTGGGGGGGCCTCGAGCCTAACTATGGCTACACCTTC. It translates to CAWGGLEPNYGYTF.

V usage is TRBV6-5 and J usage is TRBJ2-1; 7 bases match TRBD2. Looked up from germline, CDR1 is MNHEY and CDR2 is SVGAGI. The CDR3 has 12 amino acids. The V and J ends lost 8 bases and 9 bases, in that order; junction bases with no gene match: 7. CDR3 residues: CASGGESGEQFF. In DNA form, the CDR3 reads TGTGCCAGCGGGGGGGAATCAGGTGAGCAGTTCTTC.

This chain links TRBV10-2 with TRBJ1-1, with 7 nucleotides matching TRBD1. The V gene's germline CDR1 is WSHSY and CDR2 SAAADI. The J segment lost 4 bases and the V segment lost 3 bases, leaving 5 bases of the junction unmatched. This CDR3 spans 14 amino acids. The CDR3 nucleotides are TGCGCCAGCAGTGATCGAGGGGGCGGCACTGAAGCTTTCTTT. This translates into CASSDRGGGTEAFF.

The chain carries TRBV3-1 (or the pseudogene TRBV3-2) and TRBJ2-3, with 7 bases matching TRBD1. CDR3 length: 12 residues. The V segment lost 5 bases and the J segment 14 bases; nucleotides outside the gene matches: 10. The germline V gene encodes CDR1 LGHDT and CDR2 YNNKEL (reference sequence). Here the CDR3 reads CASSSRDSGLYF. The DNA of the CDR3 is TGTGCCAGCAGCAGCCGGGACAGCGGTCTGTATTTT.

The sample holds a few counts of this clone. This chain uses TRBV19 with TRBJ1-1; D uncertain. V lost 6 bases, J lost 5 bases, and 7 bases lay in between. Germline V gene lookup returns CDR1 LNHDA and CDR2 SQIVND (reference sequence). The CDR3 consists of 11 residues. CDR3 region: CASSARTEAFF. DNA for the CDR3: TGTGCCAGTAGCGCCCGGACTGAAGCTTTCTTT.

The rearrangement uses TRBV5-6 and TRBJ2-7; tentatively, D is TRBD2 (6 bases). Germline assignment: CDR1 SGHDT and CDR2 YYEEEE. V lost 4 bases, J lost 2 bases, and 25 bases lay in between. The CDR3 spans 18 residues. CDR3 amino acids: CASSGRLSPAGIPYEQYF. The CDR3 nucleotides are TGTGCCAGCAGCGGACGACTTAGCCCAGCGGGCATCCCCTACGAGCAGTACTTC.

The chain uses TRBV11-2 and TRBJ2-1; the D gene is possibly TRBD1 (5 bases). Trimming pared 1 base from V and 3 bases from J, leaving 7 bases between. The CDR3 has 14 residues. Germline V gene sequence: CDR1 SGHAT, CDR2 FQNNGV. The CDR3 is CASSLGTSYNEQFF. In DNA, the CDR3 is TGTGCCAGCAGCTTAGGGACAAGCTACAATGAGCAGTTCTTC.

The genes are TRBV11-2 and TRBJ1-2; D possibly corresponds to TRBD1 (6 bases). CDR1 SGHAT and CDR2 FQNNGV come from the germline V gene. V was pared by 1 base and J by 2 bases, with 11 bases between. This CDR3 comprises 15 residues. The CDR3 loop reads CASSLVTGWNYGYTF. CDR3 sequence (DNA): TGTGCCAGCAGCTTAGTTACAGGGTGGAACTATGGCTACACCTTC.

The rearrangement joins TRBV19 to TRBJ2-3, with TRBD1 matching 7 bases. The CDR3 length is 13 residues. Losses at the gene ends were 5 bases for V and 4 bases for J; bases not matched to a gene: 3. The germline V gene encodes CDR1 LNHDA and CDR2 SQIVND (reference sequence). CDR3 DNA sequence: TGTGCCAGTAGTGACCAGGGGGCAGATACGCAGTATTTT. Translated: CASSDQGADTQYF.

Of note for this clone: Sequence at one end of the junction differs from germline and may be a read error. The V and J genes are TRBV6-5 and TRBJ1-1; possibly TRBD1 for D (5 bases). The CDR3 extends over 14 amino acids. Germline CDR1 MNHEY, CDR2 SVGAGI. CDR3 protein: CASRPRGAAGSGLF. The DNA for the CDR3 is TGTGCCAGCAGACCGAGAGGGGCAGCGGGGTCTGGGCTCTTT.

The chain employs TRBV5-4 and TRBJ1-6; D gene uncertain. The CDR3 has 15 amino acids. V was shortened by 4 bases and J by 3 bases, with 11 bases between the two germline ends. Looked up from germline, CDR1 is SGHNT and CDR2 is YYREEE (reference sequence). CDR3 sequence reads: CASSAAGNYNSPLHF. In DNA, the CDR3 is TGTGCCAGCAGCGCGGCGGGGAACTATAATTCACCCCTCCACTTT.

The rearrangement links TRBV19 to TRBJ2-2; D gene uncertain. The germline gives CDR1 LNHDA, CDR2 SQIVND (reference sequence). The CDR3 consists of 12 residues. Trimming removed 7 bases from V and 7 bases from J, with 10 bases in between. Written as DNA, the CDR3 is TGTGCCAGTACCCCTAGTGTCGGGGAGCTGTTTTTT. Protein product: CASTPSVGELFF.

CDR3 amino acids: CASSSDSSGANVLTF. As DNA, the CDR3 is TGTGCCAGCAGTTCGGACAGCTCTGGGGCCAACGTCCTGACTTTC. This rearrangement joins TRBV6-4 to TRBJ2-6; D is possibly TRBD1 (6 bases). Trimming took off 5 bases at V and 0 bases at J, with 8 bases between the two ends. CDR1 is MRHNA, CDR2 SNTAGT, per germline. The CDR3 spans 15 residues.

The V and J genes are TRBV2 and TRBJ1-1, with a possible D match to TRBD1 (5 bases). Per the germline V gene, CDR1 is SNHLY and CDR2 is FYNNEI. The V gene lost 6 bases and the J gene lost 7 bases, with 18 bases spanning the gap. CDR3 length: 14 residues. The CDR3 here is CASSLGRAGIEAFF. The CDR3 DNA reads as TGTGCCAGCAGCCTGGGCAGGGCGGGGATTGAAGCTTTCTTT. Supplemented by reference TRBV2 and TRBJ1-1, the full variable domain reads EPEVTQTPSHQVTQMGQEVILRCVPISNHLYFYWYRQILGQKVEFLVSFYNNEISEKSEIFDDQFSVERPDGSNFTLKIRSTKLEDSAMYFCASSLGRAGIEAFFGQGTRLTVV.

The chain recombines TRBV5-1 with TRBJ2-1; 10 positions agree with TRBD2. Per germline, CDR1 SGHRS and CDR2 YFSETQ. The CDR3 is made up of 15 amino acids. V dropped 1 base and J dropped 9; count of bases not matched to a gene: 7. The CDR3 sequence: CASSLTSGVRSEQFF. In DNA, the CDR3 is TGCGCCAGCAGCTTGACTAGCGGGGTTAGAAGTGAGCAGTTCTTC.